A selection of T cell receptor beta chains follows, all from one sample in a study of post-analysis software for immune sequencing data. TCRdb reprocessed the PCR reads with MiXCR, giving one entry per CDR3 protein. The repertoire holds roughly 800,000 distinct CDR3 sequences, around 27% seen once, with roughly 0.57% in the top ten. The sample taken for sequencing was blood. The receptors here all came from a girl aged 10 to 17 with multiple sclerosis. Each CDR3 is given with its conserved first and last residue. The D gene is left open where the match is weak. Some rows have no size entry. The others give once, few or many, or a class for an expanded clone.

>-|TRBJ2-4|-|TRBV15
TGTGCCACCAGCAGAGATCTCTCGGGAGCCAAAAACATTCAGTACTTC
CATSRDLSGAKNIQYF
>many|TRBJ2-3|-|TRBV7-2
TGTGCCAGCAGCTTAGACGGTGGCGGGATGCATACGCAGTATTTT
CASSLDGGGMHTQYF
>once|TRBJ1-6|-|TRBV4-3
TGCGCCAGCAGCCAGGGGGCTTCACCCCCCCACTTT
CASSQGASPPHF
>-|TRBJ2-3|-|TRBV12-3/TRBV12-4
TGTGCCAGCAGTTTGAACGGGGGGACCAGGGGAACGCAGTATTTT
CASSLNGGTRGTQYF
>-|TRBJ1-5|-|TRBV20-1
TGCAGTGCTCTAGGGGCGAACAATCAGCCCCAGCATTTT
CSALGANNQPQHF
>-|TRBJ2-1|TRBD2|TRBV4-1
TGCGCCAGCAGCCAAGGTAGTAGCGGGGGGAACTCCTACAATGAGCAGTTCTTC
CASSQGSSGGNSYNEQFF
>few|TRBJ2-7|-|TRBV6-2/TRBV6-3
TGTGCCAGCAGTAGGCCCACGAACTACGAGCAGTACTTC
CASSRPTNYEQYF
>-|TRBJ2-4|TRBD2|TRBV6-5
TGTGCCAGCTCTAGCGGAGTAGCCAAAAACATTCAGTACTTC
CASSSGVAKNIQYF
>-|TRBJ2-3|TRBD2|TRBV9
TGTGCCAGCAGGAGTAGTCTAGCGGGTTGGGATACGCAGTATTTT
CASRSSLAGWDTQYF
>-|TRBJ2-3|TRBD2|TRBV5-1
TGCGCCAGCAGCCCCGGACTAGGAGGCACAGATACGCAGTATTTT
CASSPGLGGTDTQYF
>-|TRBJ1-2|TRBD1|TRBV6-1
TGTGCCAGCAGTCTACAAAACAGGGGGCGGGATGGCTACACCTTC
CASSLQNRGRDGYTF
>few|TRBJ2-5|-|TRBV20-1
TGCAGTGCTAGATCCCCGAGGGACCTCCAGACCCAGTACTTC
CSARSPRDLQTQYF
>-|TRBJ2-1|TRBD2|TRBV28
TGTGCCAGCAGTTTTATGCTAGCGGGAGGTAATGAGCAGTTCTTC
CASSFMLAGGNEQFF
>few|TRBJ2-1|TRBD2|TRBV28
TGTGCCAGCAGTTTATTAGGAGGCAAAGCGGGATTAAATGAGCAGTTCTTC
CASSLLGGKAGLNEQFF
>-|TRBJ1-2|-|TRBV5-1
TGCGCCAGCAGCTTCGGAGATTCCCGTCTTGCTAACTATGGCTACACCTTC
CASSFGDSRLANYGYTF
>-|TRBJ2-6|-|TRBV28
TGTGCCAGCAGTAGCCTCGGGACTCTACTCTCTGGGGCCAACGTCCTGACTTTC
CASSSLGTLLSGANVLTF
>-|TRBJ2-3|-|TRBV5-1
TGCGCCAGCAGCTTGCGCGGGGTTAGCACAGATACGCAGTATTTT
CASSLRGVSTDTQYF